The 25 T cell receptor beta chains in this list originate from one sample, sequenced in a study of control samples from healthy donors and cancer patients. Here immunoSEQ multiplex PCR was the method, and the copy in TCRdb shows in-frame clones only, minus some. The repertoire holds 100,000 to 120,000 clones, with 82% as singletons. Sequenced input: blood. Source of these receptors: a man between 18 and 29 years old in good health.

The chain links TRBV6-1 to TRBJ2-3; D possibly uses TRBD1 or TRBD2 (5 bases each). The CDR3 is 17 amino acids. Germline CDR1 and CDR2: MNHNS and SASEGT. Trimming took 3 bases from V and 0 from J, leaving 16 bases between them. The CDR3 DNA follows: TGTGCCAGCAGTGACAAGGGACGGGATCCTAGCACAGATACGCAGTATTTT. Its translation is CASSDKGRDPSTDTQYF.

The chain has TRBV4-2 and TRBJ1-2; the D is unclear. Trimming left V 0 bases short and J 3 bases short, with 5 bases between. The germline V gene has CDR1 LGHNA and CDR2 YNFKEQ. The CDR3 has 13 amino acids. CDR3 nucleotides: TGTGCCAGCAGCCAAGACAGTGACTATGGCTACACCTTC. Its translation: CASSQDSDYGYTF.

The rearrangement uses TRBV18 and TRBJ1-1; D gene uncertain. Trimming removed 3 bases from V and 1 base from J, with 9 bases in between. Per germline, CDR1 KGHSH and CDR2 LQKENI. CDR3 size: 14 residues. The CDR3 here is CASSPLAGNTEAFF. CDR3 coding DNA: TGTGCCAGCTCACCTCTCGCAGGGAACACTGAAGCTTTCTTT.

The chain recombines TRBV19 with TRBJ2-5; 8 bases match TRBD1. Germline lookup yields CDR1 LNHDA and CDR2 SQIVND (reference sequence). V was pared by 8 bases and J by 4 bases, with 6 bases of the junction left unmatched. The CDR3 runs 13 residues. The DNA for the CDR3 is TGTGCCAGTCAGCGGACAGGGAGAGAGACCCAGTACTTC. Protein product: CASQRTGRETQYF.

This rearrangement joins TRBV7-9 to TRBJ2-4, with D perhaps TRBD1 or TRBD2 (6 bases each). The V gene's germline CDR1 is SEHNR and CDR2 FQNEAQ (reference sequence). With 1 base removed from V and 0 bases from J, the gap between germline ends came to 10 bases. The CDR3 totals 16 residues. The CDR3 region is CASSLDGGRAKNIQYF. CDR3 bases: TGTGCCAGCAGCTTAGATGGGGGGCGAGCCAAAAACATTCAGTACTTC.

This sequence joins TRBV7-2 and TRBJ2-7; no reliable D call. CDR1 is SGHTA and CDR2 is FQGNSA in the germline V gene. V was pared by 1 base and J by 1 base, with 11 bases between. CDR3 length equals 15 residues. The CDR3 region has the DNA TGTGCCAGCAGCTTAGTATCCGGCAAGTCCTACGAGCAGTACTTC. Translating it yields CASSLVSGKSYEQYF.

The chain employs TRBV4-1 and TRBJ2-6; 7 positions match TRBD1. V lost 2 bases, J lost 2 bases, and 9 bases stayed unmatched. The CDR3 totals 18 residues. Per germline, CDR1 MGHRA and CDR2 YSYEKL. The CDR3 DNA reads TGCGCCAGCAGCCAATCGGGGACAGCAACCCCTGGGGCCAACGTCCTGACTTTC. Residues: CASSQSGTATPGANVLTF.

This chain joins TRBV10-3 and TRBJ1-5; 7 bases fit TRBD1. With 4 bases clipped from V and 6 bases from J, the junction kept 12 bases outside the gene matches. This CDR3 spans 16 amino acids. Germline CDR1 ENHRY, CDR2 SYGVKD. This chain's CDR3 is CAISAGDREGGQPQHF. DNA of the CDR3: TGTGCCATCAGTGCCGGAGACAGGGAGGGAGGTCAGCCCCAGCATTTT.

This clone has a single count. This chain connects TRBV5-1 to TRBJ1-2, with a tentative D call TRBD1 (5 bases). V dropped 0 bases and J dropped 8 bases, with 26 bases sitting between them. Germline V gives CDR1 SGHRS, CDR2 YFSETQ. This CDR3 has 18 residues. The CDR3 spells CASSLAPLVQERFEGYTF. The CDR3 DNA follows: TGCGCCAGCAGCTTGGCCCCCCTGGTACAGGAGCGCTTTGAAGGCTACACCTTC.

This chain joins TRBV29-1 and TRBJ2-7, with no clear D. The CDR3 has 13 amino acids. Germline values: CDR1 SQVTM, CDR2 ANQGSEA. Trimming took off 1 base at V and 2 bases at J, with 9 bases between the two ends. DNA for the CDR3: TGCAGCGTTGAAGGGAACAGACCCTACGAGCAGTACTTC. This codes for CSVEGNRPYEQYF.

The J gene is TRBJ1-1, the V gene TRBV27; possible D gene TRBD1, 6 bases. The CDR3 sequence is 13 residues long. CDR1 and CDR2 (germline): MNHEY, SMNVEV (reference sequence). Trimming took off 2 bases at V and 7 bases at J, with 11 bases between the two ends. The CDR3 sequence is CASSLGQGIEAFF. As DNA, the CDR3 is TGTGCCAGCAGTTTAGGGCAGGGGATTGAAGCTTTCTTT.

V and J are TRBV19 and TRBJ2-1, with D possibly TRBD2 on 5 matching bases. CDR3 size: 17 residues. CDR1 and CDR2 from the germline V gene are LNHDA and SQIVND (reference sequence). V gave up 5 bases and J gave up 0 bases, with 17 bases separating them. The CDR3 DNA reads as TGTGCCAGTAGTCAAACCTTGGACTCCTTCTCCTACAATGAGCAGTTCTTC. This gives the protein CASSQTLDSFSYNEQFF.

This chain links TRBV18 with TRBJ1-3; D uncertain. This CDR3 region has 16 residues. Trimming removed 5 bases from V and 2 bases from J, with 16 bases in between. CDR1 KGHSH and CDR2 LQKENI come from the germline V gene. The CDR3 sequence is CASSSASKTTGNTIYF. The CDR3, as DNA: TGTGCCAGCTCATCCGCTTCAAAGACAACTGGAAACACCATATATTTT.

The chain recombines TRBV19 with TRBJ1-4, with 7 bases identical to TRBD1. CDR3 size: 14 residues. The V gene's germline CDR1 is LNHDA and CDR2 SQIVND (reference sequence). V trimming: 5 bases; J trimming: 4 bases; junction bases outside the gene matches: 4. This CDR3 is CASSGGQFNEKLFF. Written as DNA, the CDR3 is TGTGCCAGTAGTGGGGGACAGTTTAATGAAAAACTGTTTTTT.

In its sample, this clone was seen once. The rearrangement uses TRBV7-8 and TRBJ2-5; D might be TRBD1 or TRBD2, each matching 5 bases. Germline loops: CDR1 SGHVS, CDR2 FQNEAQ. The V gene lost 7 bases and the J gene lost 2 bases, with 17 bases spanning the gap. This CDR3 contains 15 residues. The CDR3, as DNA: TGTGCCAGCACCTCCAATTCGGGACCGCAAGAGACCCAGTACTTC. Protein sequence: CASTSNSGPQETQYF.

The chain links TRBV29-1 to TRBJ2-5; no clear D gene. Trimming left V 6 bases short and J 5 bases short, with 25 bases between. CDR3 length: 16 amino acids. Germline V gene data show CDR1 as SQVTM and CDR2 as ANQGSEA. The CDR3 protein is CSVPLPGLVLPETQYF. In nucleotides, the CDR3 is TGCAGCGTACCCCTCCCCGGGCTAGTTCTCCCCGAGACCCAGTACTTC.

This chain joins TRBV30 and TRBJ1-1; D gene ambiguous. V was trimmed by 4 bases and J by 5 bases, leaving 17 bases between them. Germline CDR1 reads GTSNPN; CDR2 reads SVGIG (reference sequence). This CDR3 contains 14 residues. CDR3 coding DNA: TGTGCCTGGACCAGGAAGAGGGTAGGGACTGAAGCTTTCTTT. Protein sequence: CAWTRKRVGTEAFF.

This chain links TRBV20-1 with TRBJ1-2; 8 bases agree with TRBD1. Trimming cost V 6 bases and J 10 bases; bases outside gene matches: 7. Germline lookup yields CDR1 DFQATT and CDR2 SNEGSKA (reference sequence). CDR3 size: 11 residues. The CDR3 DNA sequence: TGCAGTGCCCAAGGACAGGGCGACTACACCTTC. Protein sequence: CSAQGQGDYTF.

This chain uses TRBV27 with TRBJ2-7, with D possibly being TRBD1 (6 bases). This CDR3 spans 13 amino acids. Germline CDR1 MNHEY, CDR2 SMNVEV (reference sequence). Trimming took 2 bases from V and 5 from J, leaving 10 bases between them. CDR3: CASSLPPGDEQYF. The CDR3 coding sequence is TGTGCCAGCAGTTTACCCCCAGGGGACGAGCAGTACTTC.

The V call is TRBV5-1, the J call TRBJ1-1; no firm D call. The germline V and J ends were trimmed by 1 base and 5 bases, with 9 bases remaining between them. The CDR3 is 13 amino acids. CDR1 SGHRS and CDR2 YFSETQ come from the germline V gene. CDR3 sequence (DNA): TGCGCCAGCAGCTTGACCGATCGAACTGAAGCTTTCTTT. Encoded protein: CASSLTDRTEAFF.

This clone was seen only once. The chain couples TRBV7-2 to TRBJ2-3; 9 bases agree with TRBD1. J lost 3 bases, V lost 5 bases, and 3 bases had no gene match. CDR1 and CDR2 (germline): SGHTA, FQGNSA. The CDR3 is 14 residues long. The CDR3 sequence is CASSPGQGTDTQYF. The CDR3 nucleotides read TGTGCCAGCAGCCCGGGACAGGGAACAGATACGCAGTATTTT.

V gene TRBV9 combines with J gene TRBJ2-7; D might be TRBD2 (6 bases). Germline assignment: CDR1 SGDLS and CDR2 YYNGEE. The ends were cut back, 1 base at V and 3 bases at J, with 17 bases in the middle. The CDR3 is 16 amino acids. This CDR3 is CASSVSLVAADYEQYF. The CDR3 DNA follows: TGTGCCAGCAGCGTAAGTCTAGTAGCGGCAGACTACGAGCAGTACTTC.

The gene calls are TRBV9 and TRBJ2-3; 7 bases line up with TRBD2. Germline V gene sequence: CDR1 SGDLS, CDR2 YYNGEE. The junction had 2 bases not matched to a gene; V was cut back by 0 bases and J by 1 base. There are 15 residues in the CDR3. The DNA of the CDR3 is TGTGCCAGCAGCGTAGCGGGGGGAGGCACAGATACGCAGTATTTT. It translates to CASSVAGGGTDTQYF.

The V and J genes are TRBV5-4 and TRBJ2-5, with D possibly being TRBD1 or TRBD2 (5 bases each). Per the germline V gene, CDR1 is SGHNT and CDR2 is YYREEE (reference sequence). Trimming shortened V by 7 bases and J by 1 base, and 11 bases separated the two germline ends. This CDR3 is built from 13 residues. In nucleotides, the CDR3 is TGTGCCAGCGGCGAGGGGCTCCAAGAGACCCAGTACTTC. As protein: CASGEGLQETQYF.

This sequence joins TRBV5-5 and TRBJ1-5; unclear D gene. CDR1 is SGHKS, CDR2 YYEKEE, per germline (reference sequence). CDR3 length: 15 amino acids. V lost 4 bases, J lost 1 base, and 12 bases lay in between. The CDR3 protein is CASSPFGRSNQPQHF. In nucleotides, the CDR3 is TGTGCCAGCAGCCCCTTTGGTAGAAGCAATCAGCCCCAGCATTTT.